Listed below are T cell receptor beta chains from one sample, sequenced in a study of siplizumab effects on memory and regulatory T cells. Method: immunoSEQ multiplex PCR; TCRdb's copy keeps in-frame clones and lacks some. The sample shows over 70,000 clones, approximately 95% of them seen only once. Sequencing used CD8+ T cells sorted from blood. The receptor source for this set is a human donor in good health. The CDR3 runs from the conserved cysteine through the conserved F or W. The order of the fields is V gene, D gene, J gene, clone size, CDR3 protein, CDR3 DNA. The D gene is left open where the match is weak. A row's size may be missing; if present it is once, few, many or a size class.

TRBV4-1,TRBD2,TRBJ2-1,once,CASSQVPGTSGRGEQFF,TGCGCCAGCAGCCAAGTTCCCGGGACTAGCGGGAGGGGTGAGCAGTTCTTC
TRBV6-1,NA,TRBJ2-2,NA,CASSEANRFTGELFF,TGTGCCAGCAGTGAAGCAAACAGATTCACCGGGGAGCTGTTTTTT
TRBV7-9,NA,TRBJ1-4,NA,CASSPPTGSKLFF,TGTGCCAGCAGCCCACCGACGGGGAGCAAACTGTTTTTT
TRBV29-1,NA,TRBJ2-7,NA,CSVEDSTGTTYEQYF,TGCAGCGTTGAAGATTCAACGGGAACGACCTACGAGCAGTACTTC
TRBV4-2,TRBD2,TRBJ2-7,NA,CASSQDVSGGSYEQYF,TGTGCCAGCAGCCAAGACGTCTCGGGGGGTTCCTACGAGCAGTACTTC
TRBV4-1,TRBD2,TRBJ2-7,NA,CASSLEQTSGSFYEQYF,TGCGCCAGCAGCCTCGAGCAAACTAGCGGGAGCTTCTACGAGCAGTACTTC
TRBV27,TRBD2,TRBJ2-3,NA,CASSPFSSGNADTQYF,TGTGCCAGCAGTCCCTTTTCTAGCGGGAATGCGGATACGCAGTATTTT
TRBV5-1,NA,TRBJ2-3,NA,CASSFELTKDTQYF,TGCGCCAGCAGCTTCGAACTGACAAAAGATACGCAGTATTTT
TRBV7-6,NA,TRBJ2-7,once,CASSLEAIYYFF,TGTGCCAGCAGCTTAGAGGCCATCTACTACTTCTTC
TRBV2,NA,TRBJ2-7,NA,CASSDRGSYEQYF,TGTGCCAGCAGTGACCGAGGATCCTACGAGCAGTACTTC
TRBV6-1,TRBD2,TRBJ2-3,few,CASSDSAGGPDTQYF,TGTGCCAGCAGTGATTCAGCGGGAGGGCCAGATACGCAGTATTTT
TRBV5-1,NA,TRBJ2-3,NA,CASSLGADTQYF,TGCGCCAGCAGCTTGGGGGCAGATACGCAGTATTTT
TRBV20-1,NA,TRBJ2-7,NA,CRYRAHEQYF,TGCAGATACAGGGCCCACGAGCAGTACTTC
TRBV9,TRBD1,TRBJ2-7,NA,CASSVGQGAYEQYF,TGTGCCAGCAGCGTAGGTCAGGGGGCTTACGAGCAGTACTTC
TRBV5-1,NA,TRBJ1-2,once,CASSLGNREGYGYTF,TGCGCCAGCAGCTTGGGCAACAGGGAAGGCTATGGCTACACCTTC
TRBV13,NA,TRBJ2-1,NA,CASSRPSASHNEQFF,TGTGCCAGCAGTCGACCTAGCGCTAGTCACAATGAGCAGTTCTTC
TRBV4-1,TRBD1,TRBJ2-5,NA,CASSSYSGQGTQYF,TGCGCCAGCAGCTCTTATTCGGGACAGGGGACCCAGTACTTC
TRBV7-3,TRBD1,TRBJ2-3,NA,CASSLSGTGGADTQYF,TGTGCCAGCAGCTTAAGTGGGACAGGGGGCGCAGATACGCAGTATTTT
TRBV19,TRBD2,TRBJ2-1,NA,CASIKSGRAYNEQFF,TGTGCCAGTATAAAGAGCGGGAGGGCCTACAATGAGCAGTTCTTC
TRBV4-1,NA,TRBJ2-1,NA,CASHPAGSYNEQFF,TGCGCCAGCCACCCGGCCGGCTCCTACAATGAGCAGTTCTTC
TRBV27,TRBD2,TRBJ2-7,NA,CASSQTGGTGEQYF,TGTGCCAGCAGTCAGACGGGGGGTACGGGCGAGCAGTACTTC
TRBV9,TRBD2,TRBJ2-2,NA,CASSVSNGTSGIQNTGELFF,TGTGCCAGCAGCGTATCGAACGGGACTAGCGGGATTCAGAACACCGGGGAGCTGTTTTTT
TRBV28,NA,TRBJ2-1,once,CASSSHRDNEQFF,TGTGCCAGCAGTTCCCACCGGGACAATGAGCAGTTCTTC
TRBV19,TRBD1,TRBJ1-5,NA,CASSQAGGVQPQHF,TGTGCCAGTAGTCAAGCAGGGGGTGTGCAGCCCCAGCATTTT
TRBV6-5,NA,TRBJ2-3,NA,CASSYSTGSSTDTQYF,TGTGCCAGCAGTTACTCCACTGGTTCTAGCACAGATACGCAGTATTTT
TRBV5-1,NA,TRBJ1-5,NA,CASSLDRERRSGQPQHF,TGCGCCAGCAGCTTGGACAGGGAACGGAGATCGGGACAGCCCCAGCATTTT
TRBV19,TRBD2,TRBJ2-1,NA,CASSITSGYNEQFF,TGTGCCAGTAGTATCACTAGCGGCTACAATGAGCAGTTCTTC
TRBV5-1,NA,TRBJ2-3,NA,CASSSLGGPATDTQYF,TGCGCCAGCAGCTCCTTGGGGGGGCCTGCCACAGATACGCAGTATTTT
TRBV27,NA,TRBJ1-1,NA,CASSPDRLNTEAFF,TGTGCCAGCAGCCCGGACAGACTTAACACTGAAGCTTTCTTT
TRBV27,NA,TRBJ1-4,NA,CASSFRVPTNEKLFF,TGTGCCAGCAGTTTTAGGGTGCCAACTAATGAAAAACTGTTTTTT
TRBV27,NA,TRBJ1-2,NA,CASSFMGGGYTF,TGTGCCAGCAGTTTTATGGGTGGCGGCTACACCTTC
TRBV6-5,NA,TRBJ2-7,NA,CASSYSIRNEQYF,TGTGCCAGCAGTTACTCGATCCGAAACGAGCAGTACTTC
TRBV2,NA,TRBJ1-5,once,CASKIGGGEPQPQHF,TGTGCCAGCAAGATAGGTGGAGGGGAACCCCAGCCCCAGCATTTT
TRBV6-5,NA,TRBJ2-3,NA,CASSYAASTDTQYF,TGTGCCAGCAGTTACGCGGCCAGCACAGATACGCAGTATTTT
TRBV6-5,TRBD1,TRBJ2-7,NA,CASSRQGSSYEQYF,TGTGCCAGCAGTCGACAGGGTAGCTCCTACGAGCAGTACTTC
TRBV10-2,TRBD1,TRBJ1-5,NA,CASSDRTGKTSNQPQHF,TGCGCCAGCAGTGACAGGACAGGGAAGACGAGCAATCAGCCCCAGCATTTT
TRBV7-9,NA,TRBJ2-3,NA,CASSLRRGADTQYF,TGTGCCAGCAGCCTGCGGAGGGGGGCAGATACGCAGTATTTT
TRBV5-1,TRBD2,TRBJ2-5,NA,CASSLFSWTSGRALQSAAQYF,TGCGCCAGCAGCTTGTTTTCCTGGACTAGCGGGAGGGCCCTCCAGAGCGCGGCCCAGTACTTC
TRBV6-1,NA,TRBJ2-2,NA,CASSEYGGGSGELFF,TGTGCCAGCAGTGAATACGGCGGCGGGTCCGGGGAGCTGTTTTTT
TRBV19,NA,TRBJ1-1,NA,CASSNLPGQTNEAFF,TGTGCCAGTAGCAATCTACCGGGACAAACTAATGAAGCTTTCTTT
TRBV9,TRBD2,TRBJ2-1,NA,CASSVEWTSGSNEQFF,TGTGCCAGCAGCGTAGAGTGGACTAGCGGGAGCAATGAGCAGTTCTTC
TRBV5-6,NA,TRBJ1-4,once,CASAYILMGEKLFF,TGTGCCAGCGCATACATCCTCATGGGTGAAAAACTGTTTTTT
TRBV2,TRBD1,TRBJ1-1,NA,CASSGGDRGLLNTEAFF,TGTGCCAGCAGTGGGGGGGACAGGGGGCTTTTGAACACTGAAGCTTTCTTT
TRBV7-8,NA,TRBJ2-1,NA,CASSPRVGLSYNEQFF,TGTGCCAGCAGCCCCCGGGTGGGACTCTCCTACAATGAGCAGTTCTTC
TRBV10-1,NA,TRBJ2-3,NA,CASSEFVLAGGTDTQYF,TGCGCCAGCAGTGAGTTTGTACTAGCAGGGGGCACAGATACGCAGTATTTT
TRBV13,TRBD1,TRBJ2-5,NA,CASSFGTGEETQYF,TGTGCCAGCAGCTTCGGGACAGGGGAAGAGACCCAGTACTTC